Below, 13 T cell receptor beta chains from the same sample are listed, as sequenced in a study of cytomegalovirus exposure and HLA in healthy donors. PCR employed 60 Vbeta and 13 Jbeta primers. Libraries were prepared by immunoSEQ multiplex PCR; TCRdb keeps only in-frame clonotypes and omits some of them. The repertoire holds approximately 290,000 clones, with about 80% as singletons. The specimen was PBMCs. The receptors were sampled from a girl aged 2 to 9 in good health and CMV-seronegative.

The V gene is TRBV7-2, the J gene TRBJ2-3; D possibly corresponds to TRBD2 (5 bases). The germline CDR1 and CDR2 sequences are SGHTA and FQGNSA. V shed 5 bases and J shed 3 bases, with 21 bases lying between them. The CDR3 is 17 residues long. This CDR3 is CASSHSPRGRTTDTQYF. In DNA form, the CDR3 reads TGTGCCAGCAGCCACAGCCCCCGGGGAAGGACGACAGATACGCAGTATTTT. The full variable domain, with the rest looked up from reference TRBV7-2 and TRBJ2-3, is GAGVSQSPSNKVTEKGKDVELRCDPISGHTALYWYRQSLGQGLEFLIYFQGNSAPDKSGLPSDRFSAERTGGSVSTLTIQRTQQEDSAVYLCASSHSPRGRTTDTQYFGPGTRLTVL.

The chain recombines TRBV7-8 with TRBJ1-2; D not resolved. Per the germline V gene, CDR1 is SGHVS and CDR2 is FQNEAQ. The CDR3 runs to 15 residues. V was trimmed by 5 bases and J by 4 bases, leaving 17 bases between them. The CDR3 DNA sequence: TGTGCCAGCAGCCCCCCCCGTTACCCGGGCTATGGCTACACCTTC. It encodes CASSPPRYPGYGYTF.

The chain recombines TRBV7-2 with TRBJ2-3; TRBD2 matches at 14 bases. With 0 bases clipped from V and 9 bases from J, the junction kept 2 bases outside the gene matches. Germline loops: CDR1 SGHTA, CDR2 FQGNSA. There are 15 residues in the CDR3. The CDR3 DNA reads as TGTGCCAGCAGCTTAGCGGGGACTAGCGGGGGCACGCAGTATTTT. This translates into CASSLAGTSGGTQYF. The full variable domain, completed using reference TRBV7-2 and TRBJ2-3, is GAGVSQSPSNKVTEKGKDVELRCDPISGHTALYWYRQSLGQGLEFLIYFQGNSAPDKSGLPSDRFSAERTGGSVSTLTIQRTQQEDSAVYLCASSLAGTSGGTQYFGPGTRLTVL.

This chain joins TRBV6-6 and TRBJ2-3; 7 bases map to TRBD2. From germline, CDR1 is MNHNY and CDR2 SVGAGI (reference sequence). After removal of 0 bases from V and 5 bases from J, the junction contained 5 bases not matched to a gene. The CDR3 is 15 residues long. In DNA form, the CDR3 reads TGTGCCAGCAGTTACTCTTGGGCTAGCGGAGATACGCAGTATTTT. It encodes CASSYSWASGDTQYF.

V usage is TRBV5-6 and J usage is TRBJ2-1; unclear D gene. Germline V gene data show CDR1 as SGHDT and CDR2 as YYEEEE. There are 14 residues in the CDR3. The V gene lost 3 bases and the J gene lost 5 bases, with 12 bases spanning the gap. CDR3 in amino acids: CASSSNRENNEQFF. CDR3 sequence (DNA): TGTGCCAGCAGCTCGAACAGAGAAAACAATGAGCAGTTCTTC.

V is TRBV5-1 and J is TRBJ1-6; a possible D gene is TRBD1 (6 bases). The germline gives CDR1 SGHRS, CDR2 YFSETQ. This CDR3 is built from 15 residues. V lost 0 bases, J lost 8 bases, and 12 bases lay in between. CDR3 region: CASSLGPDRYSPLHF. The CDR3 DNA sequence: TGCGCCAGCAGCTTGGGGCCGGACAGATATTCACCCCTCCACTTT.

This rearrangement joins TRBV30 to TRBJ1-2, with a possible D match to TRBD1 (5 bases). Per the germline V gene, CDR1 is GTSNPN and CDR2 is SVGIG (reference sequence). The CDR3 spans 13 residues. Trimming removed 4 bases at V and 8 bases at J, with 17 bases between. Here the CDR3 reads CAWIGGFTPGYTF. In nucleotides, the CDR3 is TGTGCCTGGATCGGGGGTTTTACGCCCGGCTACACCTTC.

The table lists this clone with a count of one. The chain carries TRBV28 and TRBJ1-2, with D possibly TRBD1 on 5 matching bases. CDR3 size: 15 residues. Trimming removed 6 bases from V and 2 bases from J, with 16 bases in between. Germline CDR1 MDHEN, CDR2 SYDVKM. In DNA form, the CDR3 reads TGTGCCAGCAGGCTGCGGGGCCGCTCAAACTATGGCTACACCTTC. Residues: CASRLRGRSNYGYTF.

A single count supports this clone. The chain uses TRBV15 and TRBJ1-1; D perhaps matches TRBD1 (5 bases). The length of the CDR3 is 15 residues. The germline V and J ends were trimmed by 2 bases and 6 bases, with 16 bases remaining between them. Germline V CDR1 and CDR2: LNHNV, YYDKDF (reference sequence). The CDR3 nucleotides are TGTGCCACCAGCAGAACCAGGGATTATTTTGCTGAAGCTTTCTTT. Its translation: CATSRTRDYFAEAFF.

This clone was detected a few times. The chain carries TRBV9 and TRBJ2-3, with D hard to call. This CDR3 has 13 residues. Looked up from germline, CDR1 is SGDLS and CDR2 is YYNGEE. V shed 3 bases and J shed 4 bases, with 9 bases lying between them. This CDR3 reads CASSGVPSDTQYF. The CDR3 coding sequence is TGTGCCAGCAGCGGCGTCCCATCAGATACGCAGTATTTT.

Turning to this clone: An end of the junction does not agree with germline; a read error may underlie this. The V call is TRBV7-9, the J call TRBJ1-2, with a possible D match to TRBD1 (6 bases). CDR1 and CDR2 from the germline V gene are SEHNR and FQNEAQ (reference sequence). The CDR3 loop spans 15 amino acids. The CDR3 protein is CSSSPRGGINYGYTF. CDR3 nucleotide sequence: TGTTCCAGCAGCCCGAGGGGGGGCATCAACTATGGCTACACCTTC.

The chain links TRBV7-9 to TRBJ2-3; D is undetermined. Per germline, CDR1 SEHNR and CDR2 FQNEAQ (reference sequence). V was pared by 2 bases and J by 5 bases, with 14 bases between. The CDR3 has 15 residues. CDR3 amino acids: CASSLLTLAGDTQYF. The CDR3 DNA follows: TGTGCCAGCAGCTTACTGACCTTAGCTGGAGATACGCAGTATTTT.

This clone showed up just once. The chain links TRBV5-1 to TRBJ1-1; D might be TRBD1 (5 bases). CDR3 length: 15 amino acids. Germline V lookup: CDR1 SGHRS, CDR2 YFSETQ. Deletions cut 2 bases from V and 6 bases from J, with 17 bases between. The CDR3, as DNA: TGCGCCAGCAGCTTCCAGGCTCAGGGAGGGTCTGAAGCTTTCTTT. Residues: CASSFQAQGGSEAFF.